The table lists the clone carrying this T cell receptor beta chain with many counts. Its antigen is unidentified. Each CDR3 protein is one row after TCRdb ran MiXCR on the PCR reads. Among just under 650,000 distinct CDR3 sequences listed, 15% to 20% were seen once. The sample is drawn from a study of molecular identifiers for immune sequencing clone quantification. Study conclusions and caveats: Effector cells kept over 97% of their molecules in clones above 20 RNA copies, while naive cells kept under 1% there.

The V end was cut by 7 bases, the J end by 4 bases, with 10 bases between. CDR1 and CDR2 from the germline V gene are SQVTM and ANQGSEA. The CDR3 contains 12 residues. This receptor was taken from a human donor in good health. Some libraries in this study had Jurkat cell RNA spiked in. This chain joins TRBV29-1 and TRBJ2-2; perhaps TRBD2 as D (6 bases). What was sequenced was naive CD8+ T cells from blood, with Jurkat cell RNA spiked in. Sample subset: FACS-sorted CD8+CD4-CCR7+CD45RA+ naive T cells. The CDR3 loop reads CSAPGSTGELFF. CDR3 nucleotides: TGCAGCGCCCCCGGGAGCACCGGGGAGCTGTTTTTT.